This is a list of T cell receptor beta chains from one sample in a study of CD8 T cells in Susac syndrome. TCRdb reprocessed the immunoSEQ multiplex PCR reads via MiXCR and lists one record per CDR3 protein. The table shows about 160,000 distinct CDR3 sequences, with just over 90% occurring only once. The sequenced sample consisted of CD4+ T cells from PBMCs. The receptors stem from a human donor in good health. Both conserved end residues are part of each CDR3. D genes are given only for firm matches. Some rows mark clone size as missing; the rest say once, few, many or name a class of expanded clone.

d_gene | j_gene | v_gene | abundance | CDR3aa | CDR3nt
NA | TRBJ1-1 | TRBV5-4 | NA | CASSFYGNTEAFF | TGTGCCAGCAGCTTTTACGGGAACACTGAAGCTTTCTTT
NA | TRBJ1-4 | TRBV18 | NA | CASKDRDGSNEKLFF | TGTGCCAGCAAGGACCGGGACGGTAGTAATGAAAAACTGTTTTTT
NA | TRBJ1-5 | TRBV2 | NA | CASGGAWYQPQHF | TGTGCCAGCGGGGGGGCGTGGTATCAGCCCCAGCATTTT
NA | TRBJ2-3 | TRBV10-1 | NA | CASSESPDTQYF | TGCGCCAGCAGTGAGTCTCCAGATACGCAGTATTTT
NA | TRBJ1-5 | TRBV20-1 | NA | CSVRTELNQPQHF | TGCAGTGTCCGGACAGAGCTTAATCAGCCCCAGCATTTT
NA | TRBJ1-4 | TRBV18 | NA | CASSPPGSEKLFF | TGTGCCAGCTCACCACCAGGAAGCGAAAAACTGTTTTTT
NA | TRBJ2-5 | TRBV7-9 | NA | CASSLLAFGAETQYF | TGTGCCAGCAGCTTATTGGCATTTGGGGCGGAGACCCAGTACTTC
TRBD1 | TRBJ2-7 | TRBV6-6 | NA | CASSTDREQYF | TGTGCCAGCAGCACGGACAGGGAGCAGTACTTC
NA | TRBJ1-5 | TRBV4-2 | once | CASSRDKNQPQHF | TGTGCCAGCAGTCGGGACAAGAATCAGCCCCAGCATTTT
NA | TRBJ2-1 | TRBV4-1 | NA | CASSQTTLGNEQFF | TGCGCCAGCAGCCAAACTACCCTCGGTAATGAGCAGTTCTTC
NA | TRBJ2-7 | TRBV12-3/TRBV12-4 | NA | CASSRLSSYEQYF | TGTGCCAGCAGCCGACTGAGCTCCTACGAGCAGTACTTC
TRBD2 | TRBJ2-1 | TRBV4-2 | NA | CASSRSGPSSYNEQFF | TGTGCCAGCAGCCGTAGCGGGCCGAGCTCCTACAATGAGCAGTTCTTC
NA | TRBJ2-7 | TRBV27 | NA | CASSFSLRGEQYF | TGTGCCAGCAGTTTCTCCCTTAGGGGTGAGCAGTACTTC
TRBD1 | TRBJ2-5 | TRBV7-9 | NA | CASSQGTGVEETQYF | TGTGCCAGCAGCCAAGGGACAGGCGTTGAGGAGACCCAGTACTTC
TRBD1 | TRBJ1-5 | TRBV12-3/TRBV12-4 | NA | CASSLGRRDRGDQPQHF | TGTGCCAGCAGTTTAGGTCGCCGGGACAGGGGCGATCAGCCCCAGCATTTT
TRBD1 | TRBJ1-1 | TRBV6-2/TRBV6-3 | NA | CASTFRQGAGDTEAFF | TGTGCCAGCACCTTTCGGCAGGGGGCGGGGGACACTGAAGCTTTCTTT
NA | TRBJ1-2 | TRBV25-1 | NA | CASSATANYGYTF | TGTGCCAGCAGTGCGACAGCTAACTATGGCTACACCTTC
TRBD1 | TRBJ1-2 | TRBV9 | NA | CASSPDRGFYGYTF | TGTGCCAGCAGCCCGGACAGGGGCTTCTATGGCTACACCTTC
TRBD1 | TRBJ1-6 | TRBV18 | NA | CASSLRSDRRNSPLHF | TGTGCCAGCTCACTTCGCTCGGACAGGAGGAATTCACCCCTCCACTTT
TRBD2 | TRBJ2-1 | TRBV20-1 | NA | CSAARTSSGEQFF | TGCAGTGCAGCTAGGACTAGCTCGGGAGAGCAGTTCTTC
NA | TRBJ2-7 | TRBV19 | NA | CASSRWKDEQYF | TGTGCCAGTAGTAGATGGAAAGACGAGCAGTACTTC
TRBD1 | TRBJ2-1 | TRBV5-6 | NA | CASSLERTGGGNEQFF | TGTGCCAGCAGCTTGGAACGGACAGGGGGTGGGAATGAGCAGTTCTTC
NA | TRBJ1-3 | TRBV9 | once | CASSVENSGNTIYF | TGTGCCAGCAGCGTAGAGAACTCTGGAAACACCATATATTTT
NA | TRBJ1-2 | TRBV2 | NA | CASSGDGYGYTF | TGTGCCAGCAGTGGTGATGGTTATGGCTACACCTTC
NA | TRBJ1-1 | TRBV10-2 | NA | CASSTGFSSREAFF | TGCGCCAGCTCTACAGGGTTCTCTAGTAGAGAAGCTTTCTTT
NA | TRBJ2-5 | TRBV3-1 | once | CASSYPGGGQETQYF | TGTGCCAGCAGCTACCCCGGGGGCGGACAAGAGACCCAGTACTTC